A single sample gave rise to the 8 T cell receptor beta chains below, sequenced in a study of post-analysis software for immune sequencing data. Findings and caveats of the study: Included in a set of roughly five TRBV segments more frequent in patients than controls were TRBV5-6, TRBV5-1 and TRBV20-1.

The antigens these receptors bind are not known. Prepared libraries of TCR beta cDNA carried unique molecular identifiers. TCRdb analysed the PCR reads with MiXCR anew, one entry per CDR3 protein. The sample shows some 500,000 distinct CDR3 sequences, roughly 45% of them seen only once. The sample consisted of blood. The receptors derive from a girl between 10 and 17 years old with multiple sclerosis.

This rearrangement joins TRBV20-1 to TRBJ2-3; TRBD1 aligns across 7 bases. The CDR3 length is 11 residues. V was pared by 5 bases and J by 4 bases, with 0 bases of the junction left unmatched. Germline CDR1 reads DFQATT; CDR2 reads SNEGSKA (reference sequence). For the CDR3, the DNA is TGCAGTGCTGACAGGGCAGATACGCAGTATTTT. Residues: CSADRADTQYF.

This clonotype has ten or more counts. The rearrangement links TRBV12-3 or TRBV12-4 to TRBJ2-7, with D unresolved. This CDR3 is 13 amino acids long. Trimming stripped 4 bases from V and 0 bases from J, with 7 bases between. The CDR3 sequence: CASSSDGSYEQYF. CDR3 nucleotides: TGTGCCAGCAGTTCCGATGGCTCCTACGAGCAGTACTTC.

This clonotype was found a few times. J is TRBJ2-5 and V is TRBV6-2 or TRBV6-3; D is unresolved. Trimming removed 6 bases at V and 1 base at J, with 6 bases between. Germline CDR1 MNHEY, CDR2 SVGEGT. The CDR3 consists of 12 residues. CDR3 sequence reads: CASSSVQETQYF. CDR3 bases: TGTGCCAGCAGCTCCGTCCAAGAGACCCAGTACTTC.

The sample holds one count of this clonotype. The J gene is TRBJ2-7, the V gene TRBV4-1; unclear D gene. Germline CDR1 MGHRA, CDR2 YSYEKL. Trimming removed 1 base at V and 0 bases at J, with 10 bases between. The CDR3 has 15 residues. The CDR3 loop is CASSQVGQRSYEQYF. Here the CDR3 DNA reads TGCGCCAGCAGCCAAGTTGGCCAGCGCTCCTACGAGCAGTACTTC.

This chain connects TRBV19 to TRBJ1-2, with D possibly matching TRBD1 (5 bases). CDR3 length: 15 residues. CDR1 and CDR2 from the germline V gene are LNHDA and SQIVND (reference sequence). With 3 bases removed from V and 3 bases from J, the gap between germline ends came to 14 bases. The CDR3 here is CASSMSGGNYYGYTF. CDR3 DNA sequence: TGTGCCAGTAGTATGTCGGGGGGGAACTACTATGGCTACACCTTC. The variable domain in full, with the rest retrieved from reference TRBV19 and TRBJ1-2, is DGGITQSPKYLFRKEGQNVTLSCEQNLNHDAMYWYRQDPGQGLRLIYYSQIVNDFQKGDIAEGYSVSREKKESFPLTVTSAQKNPTAFYLCASSMSGGNYYGYTFGSGTRLTVV.

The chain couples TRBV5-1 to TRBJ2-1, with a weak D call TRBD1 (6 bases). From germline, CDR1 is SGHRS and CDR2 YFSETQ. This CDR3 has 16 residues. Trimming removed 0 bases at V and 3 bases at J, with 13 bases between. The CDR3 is CASSLESGQYYNEQFF. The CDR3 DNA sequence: TGCGCCAGCAGCTTGGAAAGCGGACAGTACTACAATGAGCAGTTCTTC.

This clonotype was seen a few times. Here the CDR3 reads CATSNLKGQFF. The CDR3 bases are TGTGCCACCAGCAACCTGAAAGGGCAGTTCTTC. The gene calls are TRBV24-1 and TRBJ2-1; D remains unclear. CDR3 length: 11 residues. CDR1 and CDR2 from the germline V gene are KGHDR and SFDVKD. V lost 7 bases, J lost 12 bases, and 12 bases lay in between.

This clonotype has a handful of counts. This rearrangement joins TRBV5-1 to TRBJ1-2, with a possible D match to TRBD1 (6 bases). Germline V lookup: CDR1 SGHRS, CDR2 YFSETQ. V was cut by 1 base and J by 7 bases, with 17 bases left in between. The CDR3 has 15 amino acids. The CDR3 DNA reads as TGCGCCAGCAGCTTGACAGGACAGCCCGGAGGTGGCTACACCTTC. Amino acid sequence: CASSLTGQPGGGYTF.